This T cell receptor (beta chain) appears in the sequencing data of a study of blood T cell repertoires in COVID-19. In the study overall: Samples taken during acute and convalescent COVID-19 were collected in the United States, Italy and Spain. The analysed material was cDNA or gDNA that came from T cells, B-cell-depleted T cells, or PBMCs.

The CDR3 covers 15 residues. V was cut by 5 bases and J by 4 bases, with 18 bases left in between. In germline, CDR1 is MNHEY, CDR2 SVGAGI. Per the original methods: Amplified reference gene primers provided the basis for estimating nucleated cell counts. Libraries were prepared by immunoSEQ multiplex PCR; TCRdb keeps only in-frame clonotypes and omits some of them. The V and J calls and clone size come from that table; D and trimming were worked out from the DNA. The table has 150,000 or so clones, approximately 81% seen once; the top ten hold less than 6.5%. Followed over time, Seattle patients had been enrolled while infection was active.

This clonotype was sampled from a woman in her forties or fifties with COVID-19, enrolled during active disease. This sequence joins TRBV6-5 and TRBJ2-7; possibly TRBD1 for D (5 bases). The sample consisted of peripheral blood. CDR3 nucleotide sequence: TGTGCCAGCAGTCCCTACGCAGGGCCCTCATACGAGCAGTACTTC. It specifies CASSPYAGPSYEQYF.